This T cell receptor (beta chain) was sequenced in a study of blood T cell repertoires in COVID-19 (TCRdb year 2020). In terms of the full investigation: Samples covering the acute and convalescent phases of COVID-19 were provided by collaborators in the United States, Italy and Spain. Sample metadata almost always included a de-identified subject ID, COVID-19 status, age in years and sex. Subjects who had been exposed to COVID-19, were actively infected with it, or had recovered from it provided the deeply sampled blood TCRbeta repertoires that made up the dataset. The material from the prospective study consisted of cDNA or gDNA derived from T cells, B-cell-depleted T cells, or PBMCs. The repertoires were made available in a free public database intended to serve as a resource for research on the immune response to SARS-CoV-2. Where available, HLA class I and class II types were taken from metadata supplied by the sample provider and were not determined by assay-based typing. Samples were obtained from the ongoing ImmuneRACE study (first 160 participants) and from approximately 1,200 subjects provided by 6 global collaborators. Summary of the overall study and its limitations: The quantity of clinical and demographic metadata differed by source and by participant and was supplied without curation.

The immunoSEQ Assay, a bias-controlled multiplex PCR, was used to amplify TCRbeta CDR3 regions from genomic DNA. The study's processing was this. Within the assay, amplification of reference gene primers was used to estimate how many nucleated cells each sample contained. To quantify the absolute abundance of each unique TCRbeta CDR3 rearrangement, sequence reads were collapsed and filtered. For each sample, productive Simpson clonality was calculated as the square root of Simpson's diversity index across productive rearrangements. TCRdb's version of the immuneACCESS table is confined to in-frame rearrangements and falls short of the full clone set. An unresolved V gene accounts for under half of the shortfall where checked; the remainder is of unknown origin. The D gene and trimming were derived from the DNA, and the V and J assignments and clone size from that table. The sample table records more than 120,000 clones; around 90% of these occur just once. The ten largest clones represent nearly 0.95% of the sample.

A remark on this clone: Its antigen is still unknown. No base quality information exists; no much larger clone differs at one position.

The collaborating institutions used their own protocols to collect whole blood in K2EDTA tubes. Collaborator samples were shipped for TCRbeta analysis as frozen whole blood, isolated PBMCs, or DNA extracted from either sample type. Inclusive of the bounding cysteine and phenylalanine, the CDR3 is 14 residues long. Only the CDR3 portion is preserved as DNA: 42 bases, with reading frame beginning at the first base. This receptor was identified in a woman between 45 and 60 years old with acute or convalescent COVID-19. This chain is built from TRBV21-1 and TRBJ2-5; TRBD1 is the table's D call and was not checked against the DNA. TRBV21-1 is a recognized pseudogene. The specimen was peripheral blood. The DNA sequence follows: TGTGCCAGCAGCAAAGGCAGGGATAAAGAGACCCAGTACTTC. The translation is CASSKGRDKETQYF.